One sample yielded the 12 T cell receptor beta chains listed below, sequenced in a study of blood T cell repertoires in COVID-19. TCRdb keeps only in-frame clones here, not all; method: immunoSEQ multiplex PCR. The data contain fewer than 350,000 clones, 89% of them singletons. Sequencing was done on a sample of PBMCs or T cells enriched from blood (not recorded which). All receptors derive from a man aged 55 to 69 who had recovered from COVID-19.

The CDR3 region is CASGFSEVTSTDTQYF. DNA of the CDR3: TGTGCCAGCGGGTTTAGTGAGGTCACTAGCACAGATACGCAGTATTTT. The chain combines TRBV2 with TRBJ2-3, with D unclear. CDR1 is SNHLY and CDR2 is FYNNEI in the germline V gene. CDR3 size: 16 residues. Trimming took off 8 bases at V and 0 bases at J, with 18 bases between the two ends.

J is TRBJ2-1 and V is TRBV5-1; 9 bases agree with TRBD2. The CDR3 spans 16 residues. With V trimmed by 1 base and J by 2 bases, 4 bases remained unmatched. From germline, CDR1 is SGHRS and CDR2 YFSETQ. The CDR3 DNA is TGCGCCAGCAGCTTGTTAGCGGGAGTAACCTACAATGAGCAGTTCTTC. Translated: CASSLLAGVTYNEQFF.

This clone was found once. The rearrangement uses TRBV11-2 and TRBJ2-7, with a weak D call TRBD1 (7 bases). Germline V lookup: CDR1 SGHAT, CDR2 FQNNGV. V was shortened by 1 base and J by 4 bases, with 11 bases between the two germline ends. This CDR3 comprises 14 residues. CDR3 nucleotide sequence: TGTGCCAGCAGCTTAGTCCCAGGGGGGTACGAGCAGTACTTC. Translating gives CASSLVPGGYEQYF.

The chain is built from TRBV27 and TRBJ2-1; 14 bases line up with TRBD2. V gave up 5 bases and J gave up 10 bases; unmatched junction bases: 10. There are 16 residues in the CDR3. Germline V lookup: CDR1 MNHEY, CDR2 SMNVEV (reference sequence). CDR3 protein: CASSARLAGGSSEQFF. As DNA, the CDR3 is TGTGCCAGCAGTGCCCGACTAGCGGGAGGGTCCTCAGAGCAGTTCTTC.

The chain recombines TRBV30 with TRBJ1-2; tentative D call: TRBD1 (5 bases). The ends were cut back, 0 bases at V and 3 bases at J, with 11 bases in the middle. The germline V gene encodes CDR1 GTSNPN and CDR2 SVGIG (reference sequence). The CDR3 length is 14 residues. CDR3 coding DNA: TGTGCCTGGAGTGTACAGGTCAACCACTATGGCTACACCTTC. It translates to CAWSVQVNHYGYTF.

V is TRBV9 and J is TRBJ2-2, with D tentatively TRBD1 (5 bases). V was pared by 4 bases and J by 0 bases, with 16 bases between. This CDR3 has 17 amino acids. From germline, CDR1 is SGDLS and CDR2 YYNGEE. CDR3 amino acids: CASSIETASANTGELFF. In DNA form, the CDR3 reads TGTGCCAGCAGCATTGAGACAGCATCCGCGAACACCGGGGAGCTGTTTTTT.

V usage is TRBV6-5 and J usage is TRBJ2-7; 8 positions agree with TRBD2. The CDR3 is made up of 15 amino acids. With V trimmed by 7 bases and J by 5 bases, 13 bases remained unmatched. Germline V gives CDR1 MNHEY, CDR2 SVGAGI. The CDR3 here is CASNVLSGRINEQYF. The CDR3 coding sequence is TGTGCCAGCAATGTATTGAGCGGGAGAATCAACGAGCAGTACTTC.

This chain links TRBV14 with TRBJ2-1; D ambiguous. V was cut by 5 bases and J by 4 bases, with 6 bases left in between. The V gene's germline CDR1 is SGHDN and CDR2 FVKESK. CDR3 length equals 12 residues. The CDR3 here is CASSAYYNEQFF. In DNA, the CDR3 is TGTGCCAGCAGCGCCTATTACAATGAGCAGTTCTTC.

As to this clone: Relative to the germline gene, one junction end is altered; a read error may explain this. V gene TRBV7-7 combines with J gene TRBJ2-2; D is possibly TRBD1 (6 bases). The CDR3 is 15 amino acids. Germline V gives CDR1 SSHAT, CDR2 FNYEAQ (reference sequence). CDR3 nucleotides: TGTGCTAGCAGCCTCACAGGGTTCGGCACCGGGGAGCTGTTTTTT. Protein: CASSLTGFGTGELFF.

The chain is built from TRBV24-1 and TRBJ2-2, with 12 bases lining up with TRBD1. The CDR3 consists of 17 residues. From germline, CDR1 is KGHDR and CDR2 SFDVKD. V dropped 3 bases and J dropped 7; count of bases not matched to a gene: 8. CDR3 loop: CATSDKMGQGAVGELFF. As DNA, the CDR3 is TGTGCCACCAGTGATAAAATGGGACAGGGGGCAGTCGGGGAGCTGTTTTTT.

The V call is TRBV6-4, the J call TRBJ1-2; 7 nucleotides align to TRBD1. Germline trimming cut 6 bases from V and 8 bases from J; bases unmatched to any gene: 9. CDR1 is MRHNA, CDR2 SNTAGT, per germline. This CDR3 contains 13 residues. This chain's CDR3 is CASRDSDRAGYTF. The CDR3 DNA follows: TGTGCCAGCAGAGATTCCGACAGGGCAGGCTACACCTTC.

This chain joins TRBV2 and TRBJ1-5; no definite D call. The germline V and J ends were trimmed by 5 bases and 15 bases, with 17 bases remaining between them. The CDR3 is 12 residues long. The germline V gene encodes CDR1 SNHLY and CDR2 FYNNEI. For the CDR3, the DNA is TGTGCCAGCAGTTATACCGGGCCGGAGGGGCATTTT. This gives the protein CASSYTGPEGHF.